This TCR beta chain was sequenced for a study of cytomegalovirus exposure and HLA in healthy donors. Findings of the study overall: Three CMV-associated chains proved CMV antigen-specific in vitro. Within the 120 or so validation repertoires, first-cohort TCR clusters tended to co-occur, according to a later analysis.

Data came from immunoSEQ multiplex PCR; TCRdb stores just in-frame clones and leaves some out. Of 57,000 or so clones in the sample, roughly 90% were seen once. The donors were members of the roughly 120-subject validation cohort (separate from the roughly 700-subject first cohort). About this clone: Its target is not known. Other DNA sequences in the same sample also yield this CDR3.

The sequence derives from a woman in her twenties or thirties in good health and CMV-seronegative. The sample comprised PBMCs.

The CDR3 nucleotides read TGTGCCAGCAGCCCCGCTAGGGGGAGGGAACAAGAGACCCAGTACTTC. This translates into CASSPARGREQETQYF. The gene calls are TRBV7-9 and TRBJ2-5; D may be TRBD2 (7 bases). Per the germline V gene, CDR1 is SEHNR and CDR2 is FQNEAQ (reference sequence). This CDR3 is 16 amino acids long. V was shortened by 5 bases and J by 2 bases, with 18 bases between the two germline ends.